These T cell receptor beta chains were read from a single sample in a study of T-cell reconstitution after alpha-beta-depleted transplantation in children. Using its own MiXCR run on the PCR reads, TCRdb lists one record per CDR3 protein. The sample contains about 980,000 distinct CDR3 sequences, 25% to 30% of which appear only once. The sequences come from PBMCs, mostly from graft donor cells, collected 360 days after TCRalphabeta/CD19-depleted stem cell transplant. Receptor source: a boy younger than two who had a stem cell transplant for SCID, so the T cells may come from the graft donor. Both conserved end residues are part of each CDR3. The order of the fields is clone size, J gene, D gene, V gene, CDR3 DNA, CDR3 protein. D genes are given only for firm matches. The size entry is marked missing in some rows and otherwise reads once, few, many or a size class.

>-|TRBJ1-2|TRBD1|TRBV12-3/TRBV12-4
TGTGCCAGCAGTTTCGGACAGGGCAGTGGCTACACCTTC
CASSFGQGSGYTF
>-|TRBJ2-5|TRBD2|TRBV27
TGTGCCAGCAGACATTTTCTAGCGGGGCACCAAGAGACCCAGTACTTC
CASRHFLAGHQETQYF
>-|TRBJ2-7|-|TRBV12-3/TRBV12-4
TGTGCCAGCAGTTTCCCTAACCAAAACGAGCAGTACTTC
CASSFPNQNEQYF
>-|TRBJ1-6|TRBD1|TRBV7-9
TGTGCCAGCAGCGCGGACAGGGGCGATTCACCCCTCCACTTT
CASSADRGDSPLHF
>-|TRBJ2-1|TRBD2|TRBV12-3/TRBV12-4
TGTGCCAGCTGGGGGACTAGCGGGGGGCGCTCCTACAATGAGCAGTTCTTC
CASWGTSGGRSYNEQFF
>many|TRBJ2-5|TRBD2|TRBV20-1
TGCAGTGCGGCGGGGGGGGCGGAGACCCAGTACTTC
CSAAGGAETQYF
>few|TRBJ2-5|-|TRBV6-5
TGTGCCAGCAGTTACCTGGGACGCGGGGAAGAGACCCAGTACTTC
CASSYLGRGEETQYF
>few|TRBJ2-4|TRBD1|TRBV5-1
TGCGCCAGCAGCTACGGGACAGTGGGGTCTTCGGACATTCAGTACTTC
CASSYGTVGSSDIQYF
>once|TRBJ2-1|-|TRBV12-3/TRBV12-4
TGTGCCAGCATGGGCGTTTACAATGAGCAGTTCTTC
CASMGVYNEQFF
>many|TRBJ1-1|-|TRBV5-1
TGCGCCAGCAGCTTGGACCGCGGATACACTGAAGCTTTCTTT
CASSLDRGYTEAFF
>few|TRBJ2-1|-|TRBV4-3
TGCGCCAGCAGCCAAGATAGCGAGCGGCCGGGGTCTGAGCAGTTCTTC
CASSQDSERPGSEQFF
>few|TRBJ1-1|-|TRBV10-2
TGCGCCAGCTTTCGGACACGGCAAACCGAAGCTTTCTTT
CASFRTRQTEAFF
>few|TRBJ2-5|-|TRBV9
TGTGCCAGCAGCGTAGAGGGGCGCGCGCCTGGACAAGAGACCCAGTACTTC
CASSVEGRAPGQETQYF
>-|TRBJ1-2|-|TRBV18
TGTGCCAGCTCTCCCACTCTACAGAGGCATTATGGCTACACCTTC
CASSPTLQRHYGYTF
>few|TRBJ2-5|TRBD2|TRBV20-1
TGCAGTGCTTTGTGGGGGGGACTACCCCACGAGACCCAGTACTTC
CSALWGGLPHETQYF
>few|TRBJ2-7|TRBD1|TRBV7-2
TGTGCCAGCAGGCCGGGACAGCCTTCCCCCGAGCAGTACTTC
CASRPGQPSPEQYF
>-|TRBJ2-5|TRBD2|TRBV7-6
TGTGCCAGCAGTTTATCGACTAGCGGGGGCCAAGAGACCCAGTACTTC
CASSLSTSGGQETQYF
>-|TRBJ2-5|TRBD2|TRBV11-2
TGTGCCAGCAGCTCTGGACTAGCGGGGGGCGTAGAGACCCAGTACTTC
CASSSGLAGGVETQYF
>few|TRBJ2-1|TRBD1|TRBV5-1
TGCGCCAGCTGCTACACCGGGACAGGTTACAATGAGCAGTTCTTC
CASCYTGTGYNEQFF
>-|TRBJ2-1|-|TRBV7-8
TGTGCCAGCAGCTTAGGTAGGAGGGGCTACAATGAGCAGTTCTTC
CASSLGRRGYNEQFF
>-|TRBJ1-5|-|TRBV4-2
TGTGCCAGCAGCCAAGACCTGGCCCGGAATCAGCCCCAGCATTTT
CASSQDLARNQPQHF
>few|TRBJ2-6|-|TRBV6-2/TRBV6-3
TGTGCCAGCAGTTACTTCAGTAGGACAGATTCGCTCTCTGGGGCCAACGTCCTGACTTTC
CASSYFSRTDSLSGANVLTF
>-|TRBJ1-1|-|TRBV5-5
TGTGCCAGCAGCTTGCGGCAGCGACTGCCGGCGGGCACTGAAGCTTTCTTT
CASSLRQRLPAGTEAFF
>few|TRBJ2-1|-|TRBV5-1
TGCGCCAGCAGCTCACGGACGCAGGGCCATGAGCAGTTCTTC
CASSSRTQGHEQFF
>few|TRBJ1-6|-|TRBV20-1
TGCAGTGCTGTCGGCCCCCGGGATTCACCCCTCCACTTT
CSAVGPRDSPLHF
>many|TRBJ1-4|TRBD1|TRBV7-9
TGTGCCAGCAGCCGACAGGGGGGAAAGGAAAAACTGTTTTTT
CASSRQGGKEKLFF
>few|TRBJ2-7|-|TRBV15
TGTGCCACCAGCAGAGACGGCAAGCAGTACTTC
CATSRDGKQYF
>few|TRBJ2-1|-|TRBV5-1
TGCGCCAGCAGCTTGGGTCAGGGGCTGGTATACAATGAGCAGTTCTTC
CASSLGQGLVYNEQFF
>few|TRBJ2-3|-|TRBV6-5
TGTGCCAGCAGTTGGGAGGACCACACAGATACGCAGTATTTT
CASSWEDHTDTQYF
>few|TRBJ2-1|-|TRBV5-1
TGCGCCAGCAGCTTGGGCCGGATTGATGATGGGTATGTCAATGAGCAGTTCTTC
CASSLGRIDDGYVNEQFF
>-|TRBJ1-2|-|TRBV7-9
TGTGCCAGCAGCTTAGAGGGCCGGAGCAACGGCTACACCTTC
CASSLEGRSNGYTF
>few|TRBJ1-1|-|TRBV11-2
TGTGCCAGCAGCTTATCAGGGTGGAACACTGAAGCTTTCTTT
CASSLSGWNTEAFF
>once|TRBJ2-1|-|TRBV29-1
TGCAGCGTTGAAGGTCTGGGGTCAAGCTCCTACAATGAGCAGTTCTTC
CSVEGLGSSSYNEQFF
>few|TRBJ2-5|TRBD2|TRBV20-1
TGCAGTGCTACCACCGGGACTAGCAAGGAGACCCAGTACTTC
CSATTGTSKETQYF
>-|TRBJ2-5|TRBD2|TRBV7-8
TGTGCCAGCAGCTTAGGCCCTAGCGGGCAAGAGACCCAGTACTTC
CASSLGPSGQETQYF
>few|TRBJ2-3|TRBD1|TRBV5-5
TGTGCCAGCAGCTTGGGGACAGGGGGCCCAGATACGCAGTATTTT
CASSLGTGGPDTQYF
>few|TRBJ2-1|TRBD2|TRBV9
TGTGCCAGCAGACCAGCGGGAGATGATGAGCAGTTCTTC
CASRPAGDDEQFF
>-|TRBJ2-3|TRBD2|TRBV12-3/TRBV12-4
TGTGCCAGCGGACAATGGATTAGCGGGGGAGCCACAGATACGCAGTATTTT
CASGQWISGGATDTQYF
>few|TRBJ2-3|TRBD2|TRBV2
TGTGCCAGCAGGGAGACCGGGACTAGATCCGATACGCAGTATTTT
CASRETGTRSDTQYF
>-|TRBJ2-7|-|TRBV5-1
TGCGCCAGCAGTTTTGACCCAGGGTCCAAGACTTACGAGCAGTACTTC
CASSFDPGSKTYEQYF
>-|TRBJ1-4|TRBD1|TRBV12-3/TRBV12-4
TGTGCCAGCAGTCCCGGAGGACAGGGCTGGGAAAAACTGTTTTTT
CASSPGGQGWEKLFF
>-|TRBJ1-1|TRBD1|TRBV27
TGTGCCAGCAGTACGCGGACAGGGTACACTGAAGCTTTCTTT
CASSTRTGYTEAFF
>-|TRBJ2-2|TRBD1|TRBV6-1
TGTGCCAGCAGTGTAAGGACAGGGGGAAACACCGGGGAGCTGTTTTTT
CASSVRTGGNTGELFF
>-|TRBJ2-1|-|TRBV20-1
TGCAGTGCTAGTCTTCGAGATGGGCAGTTCTTC
CSASLRDGQFF
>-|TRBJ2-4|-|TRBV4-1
TGCGCCAGCAGTACGACAGCCTCGGACATTCAGTACTTC
CASSTTASDIQYF
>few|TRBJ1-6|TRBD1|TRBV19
TGTGCCAGTAGTGCCCGGGACAGGATCTCGAGTGTACCCCTCCACTTT
CASSARDRISSVPLHF
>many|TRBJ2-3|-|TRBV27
TGTGCCAGCAGTTTCGGGAGCAGTACAGATACGCAGTATTTT
CASSFGSSTDTQYF
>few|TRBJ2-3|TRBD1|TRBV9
TGTGCCAGCAGCGCCCACAGGGGGCTGAGCACAGATACGCAGTATTTT
CASSAHRGLSTDTQYF
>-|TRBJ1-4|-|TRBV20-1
TGCAGTGCTAGACAACCTGCAACTAATGAAAAACTGTTTTTT
CSARQPATNEKLFF
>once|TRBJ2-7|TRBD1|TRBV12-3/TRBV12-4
TGTGCCAGCAGCCCGGGACAGGGGAGCGAGCAGTACTTC
CASSPGQGSEQYF
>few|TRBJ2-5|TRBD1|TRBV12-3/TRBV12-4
TGTGCCAGCAGTCTGGGACAGTCACCGTACCAAGAGACCCAGTACTTC
CASSLGQSPYQETQYF
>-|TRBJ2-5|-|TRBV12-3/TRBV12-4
TGTGCCAGCAGTCCCCCCACGGGGGCCACTCCTGGGACCCAGTACTTC
CASSPPTGATPGTQYF
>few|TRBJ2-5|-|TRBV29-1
TGCAGCTCCAAAGCGGCTAGCTGGGAGACCCAGTACTTC
CSSKAASWETQYF
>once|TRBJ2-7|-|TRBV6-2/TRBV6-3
TGTGCCAGCAGTGGACACCTCTCCTACGAGCAGTACTTC
CASSGHLSYEQYF
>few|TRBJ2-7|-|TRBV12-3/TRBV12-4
TGTGCCAGCAGTCCCAGTGGTAGGGATCAGCAGTACTTC
CASSPSGRDQQYF
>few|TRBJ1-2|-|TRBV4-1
TGCGCCAGCAGCCTCTATCTCCAGGGGATTTACTATGGCTACACCTTC
CASSLYLQGIYYGYTF
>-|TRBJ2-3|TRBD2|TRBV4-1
TGCGCCAGCAGCCAGGCCGCCGGGGGGACCCCACCGTTCACAGATACGCAGTATTTT
CASSQAAGGTPPFTDTQYF